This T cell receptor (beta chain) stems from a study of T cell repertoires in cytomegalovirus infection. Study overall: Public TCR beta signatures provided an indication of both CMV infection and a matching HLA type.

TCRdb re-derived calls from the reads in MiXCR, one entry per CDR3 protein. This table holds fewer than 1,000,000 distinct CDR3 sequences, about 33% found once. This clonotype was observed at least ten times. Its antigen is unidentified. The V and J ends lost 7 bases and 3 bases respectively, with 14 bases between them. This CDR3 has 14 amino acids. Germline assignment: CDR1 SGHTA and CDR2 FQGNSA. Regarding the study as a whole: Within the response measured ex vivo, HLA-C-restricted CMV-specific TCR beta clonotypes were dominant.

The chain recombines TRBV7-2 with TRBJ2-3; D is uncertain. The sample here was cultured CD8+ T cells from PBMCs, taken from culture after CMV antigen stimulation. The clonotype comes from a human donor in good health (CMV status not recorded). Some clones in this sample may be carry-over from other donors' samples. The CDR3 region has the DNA TGTGCCAGCACCCCTGGGGTCTGGACAGATACGCAGTATTTT. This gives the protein CASTPGVWTDTQYF.